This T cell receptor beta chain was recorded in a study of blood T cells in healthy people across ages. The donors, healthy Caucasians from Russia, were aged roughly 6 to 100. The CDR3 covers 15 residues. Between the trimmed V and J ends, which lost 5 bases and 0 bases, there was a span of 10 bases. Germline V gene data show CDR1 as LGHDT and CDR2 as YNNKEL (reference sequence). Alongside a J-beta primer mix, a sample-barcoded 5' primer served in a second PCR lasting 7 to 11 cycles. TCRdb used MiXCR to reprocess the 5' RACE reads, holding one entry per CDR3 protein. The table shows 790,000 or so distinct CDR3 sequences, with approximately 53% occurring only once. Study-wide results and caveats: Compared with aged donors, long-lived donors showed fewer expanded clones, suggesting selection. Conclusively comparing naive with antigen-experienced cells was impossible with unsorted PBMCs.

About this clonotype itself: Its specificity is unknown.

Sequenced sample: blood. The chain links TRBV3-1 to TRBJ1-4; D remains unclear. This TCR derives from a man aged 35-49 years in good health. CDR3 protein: CASSYLAATNEKLFF. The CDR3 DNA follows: TGTGCCAGCAGCTACTTAGCGGCAACTAATGAAAAACTGTTTTTT. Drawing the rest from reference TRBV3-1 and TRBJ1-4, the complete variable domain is DTAVSQTPKYLVTQMGNDKSIKCEQNLGHDTMYWYKQDSKKFLKIMFSYNNKELIINETVPNRFSPKSPDKAHLNLHINSLELGDSAVYFCASSYLAATNEKLFFGSGTQLSVL.